This T cell receptor beta chain originates from a study of CD8+ T cells in alopecia areata. Broader study findings: An increase in clonality over normal scalp was evident in lesional scalp, especially alopecia totalis/universalis.

Points on this clone: The antigen is unknown.

The length of the CDR3 is 17 residues. The V gene end was trimmed by 2 bases and the J gene end by 5 bases; junction bases not matched to a gene: 11. Germline CDR1 reads MNHEY; CDR2 reads SMNVEV (reference sequence). RNA extraction and reverse transcription yielded cDNA as sequencing template. The method was immunoSEQ multiplex PCR; TCRdb's version includes in-frame clones alone and lacks a portion of them. In the table there are roughly 100,000 clones, roughly 50% of which are singletons. The sequence was collected from a human donor in good health. V and J are TRBV27 and TRBJ2-3, with TRBD2 matching over 9 bases. The sequenced sample was CD4+ T cells sorted from blood. Here the CDR3 reads CASSLSGGGAFGDTQYF. The CDR3 DNA sequence: TGTGCCAGCAGTTTAAGCGGCGGGGGGGCATTCGGAGATACGCAGTATTTT.